These 6 T cell receptor beta chains share one sample of origin, sequenced in a study of shared clonotypes between healthy human individuals. Data came from immunoSEQ multiplex PCR; TCRdb stores just in-frame clones and leaves some out. The sample yields about 490,000 clones, around three quarters seen once. Specimen: PBMCs. These receptors were collected from a woman aged 40 to 49 in good health. Some clones in this sample may be carry-over from other donors' samples.

V is TRBV11-2 and J is TRBJ2-3, with 9 bases fitting TRBD1. CDR3 length: 15 residues. Germline CDR1 reads SGHAT; CDR2 reads FQNNGV. The ends lost 6 bases at V and 2 bases at J; junction bases unmatched: 6. The CDR3 sequence is CASRSTGGNTDTQYF. CDR3 nucleotides: TGTGCCAGCAGATCTACAGGGGGCAACACAGATACGCAGTATTTT.

Of note for this clone: Its ends do not fully match the called genes, so a read error is possible. The identical CDR3 is also encoded by other nucleotide sequences in the sample. The chain carries TRBV5-1 and TRBJ1-5; D call uncertain. The CDR3 extends over 13 amino acids. Germline V gene lookup returns CDR1 SGHRS and CDR2 YFSETQ. CDR3 residues: CASSLAGDQPQHF. CDR3 nucleotides: TGCGCCAGCAGCTTGGCCGGAGATCAACCCCAGCATTTT.

This clone was detected only once. This sequence joins TRBV11-2 and TRBJ1-1; D gene uncertain. The CDR3 is 13 residues long. The ends were cut back, 1 base at V and 0 bases at J, with 3 bases in the middle. CDR1 and CDR2 (germline): SGHAT, FQNNGV. The CDR3 DNA reads TGTGCCAGCAGCTTAGGCCTGAACACTGAAGCTTTCTTT. Translating gives CASSLGLNTEAFF.

This chain connects TRBV18 to TRBJ2-5; 9 positions agree with TRBD2. The V gene end was trimmed by 0 bases and the J gene end by 6 bases; junction bases not matched to a gene: 5. The CDR3 extends over 15 amino acids. Germline CDR1 reads KGHSH; CDR2 reads LQKENI. In nucleotides, the CDR3 is TGTGCCAGCTCACCACCGAGGCTAGCGGGACAGACCCAGTACTTC. Amino acids: CASSPPRLAGQTQYF.

The gene calls are TRBV5-4 and TRBJ1-2; 10 bases map to TRBD1. The CDR3 has 15 amino acids. V was pared by 0 bases and J by 6 bases, with 5 bases of the junction left unmatched. In germline, CDR1 is SGHNT, CDR2 YYREEE (reference sequence). The CDR3 coding sequence is TGTGCCAGCAGCTTGGGGGACAGGGGTCTGAATGGCTACACCTTC. Protein sequence: CASSLGDRGLNGYTF.

J is TRBJ1-5 and V is TRBV2, with no clear D. The ends were cut back, 7 bases at V and 7 bases at J, with 17 bases in the middle. The germline gives CDR1 SNHLY, CDR2 FYNNEI. This CDR3 comprises 14 residues. The CDR3 bases are TGTGCCAGCACTGGACGGGTGGTTGGGCAGCCCCAGCATTTT. As protein: CASTGRVVGQPQHF.